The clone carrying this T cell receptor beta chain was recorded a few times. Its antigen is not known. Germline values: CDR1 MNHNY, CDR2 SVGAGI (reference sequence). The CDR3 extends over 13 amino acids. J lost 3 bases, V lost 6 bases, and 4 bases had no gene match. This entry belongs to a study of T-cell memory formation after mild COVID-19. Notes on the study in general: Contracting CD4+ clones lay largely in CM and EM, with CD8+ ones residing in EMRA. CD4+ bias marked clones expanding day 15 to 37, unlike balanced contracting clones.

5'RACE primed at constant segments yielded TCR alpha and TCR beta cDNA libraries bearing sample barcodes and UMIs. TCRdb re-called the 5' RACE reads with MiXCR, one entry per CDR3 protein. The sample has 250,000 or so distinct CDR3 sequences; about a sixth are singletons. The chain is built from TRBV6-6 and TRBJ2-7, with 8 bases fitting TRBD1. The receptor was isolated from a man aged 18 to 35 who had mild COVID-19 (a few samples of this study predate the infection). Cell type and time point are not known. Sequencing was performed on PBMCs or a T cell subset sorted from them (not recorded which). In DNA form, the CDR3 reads TGTGCCAGCAGCCGGGACAGGTACTACGAGCAGTACTTC. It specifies CASSRDRYYEQYF.